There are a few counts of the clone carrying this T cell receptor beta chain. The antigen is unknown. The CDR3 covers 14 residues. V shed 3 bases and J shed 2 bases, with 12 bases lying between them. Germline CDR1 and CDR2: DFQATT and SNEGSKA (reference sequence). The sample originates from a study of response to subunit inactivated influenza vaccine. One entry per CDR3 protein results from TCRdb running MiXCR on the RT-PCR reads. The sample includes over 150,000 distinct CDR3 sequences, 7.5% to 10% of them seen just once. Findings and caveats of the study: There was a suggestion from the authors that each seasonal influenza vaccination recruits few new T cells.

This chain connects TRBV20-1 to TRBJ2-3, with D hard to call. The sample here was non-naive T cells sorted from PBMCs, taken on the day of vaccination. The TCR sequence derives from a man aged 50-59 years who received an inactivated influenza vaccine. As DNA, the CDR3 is TGCAGTGCTAGTCTTGGGGTGTACACAGATACGCAGTATTTT. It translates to CSASLGVYTDTQYF.